The entry that follows covers one T cell receptor (beta chain) sequence. J gave up 4 bases and V 3 bases, and 9 bases lay outside the gene matches. This CDR3 has 15 amino acids. The germline gives CDR1 SGDLS, CDR2 YYNGEE. At a deep level, the assay was run. The authors distributed each subset's genomic DNA evenly over several immunoSEQ plates. Measured with immunoSEQ multiplex PCR; TCRdb has only the in-frame clones, and not every one. The table shows about 490,000 clones, with 75% to 85% occurring only once. The sample originates from a study of shared clonotypes between healthy human individuals. Genomic DNA, for the unsorted samples, came from 80 million to 100 million PBMCs.

The V call is TRBV9, the J call TRBJ2-5; TRBD2 matches at 7 bases. The specimen was PBMCs. The TCR comes from a woman in her forties in good health. Some clones in this sample may be carry-over from other donors' samples. The DNA for the CDR3 is TGTGCCAGCAGCGGCAAAACTAGCGCGGGAGAGACCCAGTACTTC. Translating gives CASSGKTSAGETQYF.